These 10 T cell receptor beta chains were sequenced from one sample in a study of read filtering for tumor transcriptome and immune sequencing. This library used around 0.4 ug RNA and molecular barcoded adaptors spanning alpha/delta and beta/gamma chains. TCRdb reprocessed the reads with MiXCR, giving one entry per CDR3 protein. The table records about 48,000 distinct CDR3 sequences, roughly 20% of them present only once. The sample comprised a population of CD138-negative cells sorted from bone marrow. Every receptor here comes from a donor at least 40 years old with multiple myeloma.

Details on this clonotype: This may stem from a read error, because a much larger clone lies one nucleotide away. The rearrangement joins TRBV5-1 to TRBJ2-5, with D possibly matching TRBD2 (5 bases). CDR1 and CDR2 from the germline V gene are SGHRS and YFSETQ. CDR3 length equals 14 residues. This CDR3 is CASSLESGKETQCF. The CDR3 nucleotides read TGCGCCAGCAGCTTGGAATCCGGGAAGGAGACCCAGTGCTTC.

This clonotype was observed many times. The CDR3 reads CASSSYRQGAYGYTF. CDR3 sequence (DNA): TGTGCCAGCAGTTCCTATCGACAGGGAGCCTATGGCTACACCTTC. This chain uses TRBV27 with TRBJ1-2, with 7 bases aligning to TRBD1. Germline lookup yields CDR1 MNHEY and CDR2 SMNVEV (reference sequence). V lost 4 bases to trimming and J lost 4 bases; unmatched junction nucleotides: 9. The length of the CDR3 is 15 residues.

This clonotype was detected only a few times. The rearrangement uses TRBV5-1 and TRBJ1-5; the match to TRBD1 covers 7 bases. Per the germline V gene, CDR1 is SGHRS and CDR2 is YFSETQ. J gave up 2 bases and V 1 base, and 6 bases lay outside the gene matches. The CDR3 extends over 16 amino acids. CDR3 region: CASSLTTGKGNQPQHF. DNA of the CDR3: TGCGCCAGCAGCTTGACGACAGGGAAAGGCAATCAGCCCCAGCATTTT.

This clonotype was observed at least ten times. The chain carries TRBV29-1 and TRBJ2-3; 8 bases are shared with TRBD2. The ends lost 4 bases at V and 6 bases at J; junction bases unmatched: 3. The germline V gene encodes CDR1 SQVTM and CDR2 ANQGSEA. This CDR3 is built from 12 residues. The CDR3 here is CSVGREGDTQYF. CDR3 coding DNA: TGCAGCGTTGGACGGGAGGGGGATACGCAGTATTTT.

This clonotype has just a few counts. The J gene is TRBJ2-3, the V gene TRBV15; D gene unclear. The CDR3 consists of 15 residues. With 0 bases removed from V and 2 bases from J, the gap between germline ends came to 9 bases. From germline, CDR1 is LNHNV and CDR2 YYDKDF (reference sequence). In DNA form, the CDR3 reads TGTGCCACCAGCAGAGATCGGGTCCTCACAGATACGCAGTATTTT. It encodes CATSRDRVLTDTQYF.

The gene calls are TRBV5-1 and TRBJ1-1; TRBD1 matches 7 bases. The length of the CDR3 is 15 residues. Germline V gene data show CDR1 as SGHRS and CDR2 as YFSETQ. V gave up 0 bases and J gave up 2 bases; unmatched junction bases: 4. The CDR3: CASSLGNRGNTEAFF. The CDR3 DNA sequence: TGCGCCAGCAGCTTGGGAAACAGGGGCAACACTGAAGCTTTCTTT.

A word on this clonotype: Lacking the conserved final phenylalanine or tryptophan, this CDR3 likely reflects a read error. In DNA form, the CDR3 reads TGCAGCGTGACTAGCTCTGTCTACAATGAGCAGTTCTCC. Amino acid sequence: CSVTSSVYNEQFS. The chain employs TRBV29-1 and TRBJ2-1; 7 bases agree with TRBD2. Germline-derived CDR1 and CDR2 are SQVTM and ANQGSEA. The CDR3 runs 13 residues. Unmatched junction bases numbered 5, after V lost 6 bases and J lost 3 bases.

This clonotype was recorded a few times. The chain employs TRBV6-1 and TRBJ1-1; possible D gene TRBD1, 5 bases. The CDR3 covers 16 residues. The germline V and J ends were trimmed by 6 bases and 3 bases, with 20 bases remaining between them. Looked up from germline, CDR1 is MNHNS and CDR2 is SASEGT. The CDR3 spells CASRGGTGHIDTEAFF. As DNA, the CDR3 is TGTGCCAGCAGGGGTGGGACGGGGCATATTGACACTGAAGCTTTCTTT.

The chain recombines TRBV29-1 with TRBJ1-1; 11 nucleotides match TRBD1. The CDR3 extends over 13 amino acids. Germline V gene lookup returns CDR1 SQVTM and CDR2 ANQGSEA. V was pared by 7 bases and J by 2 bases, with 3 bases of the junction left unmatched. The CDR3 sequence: CSAGTGGNTEAFF. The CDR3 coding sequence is TGCAGCGCCGGGACAGGGGGAAACACTGAAGCTTTCTTT.

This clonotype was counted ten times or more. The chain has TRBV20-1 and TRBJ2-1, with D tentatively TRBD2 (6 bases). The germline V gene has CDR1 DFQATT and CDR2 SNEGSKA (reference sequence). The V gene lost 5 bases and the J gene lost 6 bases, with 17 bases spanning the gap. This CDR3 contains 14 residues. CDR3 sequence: CSAHGSGGRNEQFF. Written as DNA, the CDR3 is TGCAGTGCTCACGGTAGCGGAGGGCGCAATGAGCAGTTCTTC.